This record concerns one T cell receptor (beta chain) sequence. The sample comes from a study of blood T cell repertoires in COVID-19. Per the germline V gene, CDR1 is MGHDK and CDR2 is SYGVNS. V lost 2 bases, J lost 0 bases, and 8 bases lay in between. The CDR3 loop spans 16 amino acids. Libraries were prepared by immunoSEQ multiplex PCR; TCRdb keeps only in-frame clonotypes and omits some of them. This table has 150,000 to 200,000 clones, approximately 83% appearing once. This TCR derives from a woman aged 55-75 years who had recovered from COVID-19. Sequencing was performed on PBMCs or T cells enriched from blood (not recorded which). This chain joins TRBV25-1 and TRBJ1-6, with no clear D. CDR3 sequence reads: CASSETTSSYNSPLHF. The CDR3 DNA follows: TGTGCCAGCAGTGAAACTACCAGCTCCTATAATTCACCCCTCCACTTT.